This T cell receptor (beta chain) was found in a study of CD8+ T cells in alopecia areata (dated by TCRdb to 2016 to 2019). Turning to the overall study: High-throughput TCRbeta sequencing was used to examine T cell clonal expansion in alopecia areata in both the C3H/HeJ mouse model and human patients. Scalp tissue and sorted CD4+ and CD8+ peripheral blood T cells from patchy and totalis/universalis alopecia areata patients and from healthy controls were covered by human TCRbeta sequencing. Scalp clonality was compared across normal scalp (n=4), patchy alopecia areata scalp (n=8), and alopecia totalis/universalis scalp (n=8). RNA came from the PAXgene miRNA kit for fixed scalp, the miRNeasy kit for PBMCs, and the RNeasy kit for mouse skin. TCRbeta CDR3 regions were amplified by immunoSEQ multiplex PCR using 35 Vbeta forward and 13 Jbeta reverse primers.

Broader findings and caveats from the paper: Unlike mouse skin, which is dominated by gammadelta T cells, normal human skin has resident alphabeta T cells that are also sequenced, and this complicates analysis of the scalp TCR repertoire. Compared with normal scalp, lesional scalp, particularly in alopecia totalis/universalis, had higher clonality and more expanded CD8+ clones, which suggests antigenic drive. Compared with mice, TCR sequences shared between patients were less clear, possibly partly because of HLA diversity across the patient population.

Including cysteine and phenylalanine, the CDR3 has 13 amino acids. Only the CDR3 part of the read is kept: 39 bases, read in frame from the first base. CDR1 SGHAT and CDR2 FQNNGV are derived from the germline V gene. V was cut back by 5 bases and J by 6 bases, leaving a gap of 12 bases between them. This clone showed up just once. Its cognate antigen has yet to be identified. No much larger clone is present one base from it, and per-base qualities are unavailable. CD4+ cells from a few biomarker-study patients were further sorted into CD25+CD127- cells. Lesional scalp punch biopsies and peripheral blood were obtained from alopecia areata patients. PBMCs were isolated by density centrifugation and stained for CD3, CD4 and CD8, and CD4+ and CD8+ T cells were sorted on a FACSAria. Untreated alopecia areata patients were recruited as part of a multicenter biomarker study. Library method: the immunoSEQ multiplex PCR assay. RNA was extracted from all samples and reverse transcribed into cDNA as template for TCR sequencing. First-strand cDNA was synthesized using SuperScript III with a 2:1 mix of oligo-dT and random hexamers. A synthetic immune receptor repertoire was used to gauge amplification bias, and whatever bias remained was removed computationally. As for the original processing: Raw reads were preprocessed to remove errors, and CDR3 was defined according to IMGT conventions as the region from the conserved cysteine to phenylalanine. Clonality was computed as 1 minus the Shannon entropy, with the entropy normalized by log2 of the number of productive unique TCRs. Whether each scalp clone was CD4 or CD8 was inferred by checking scalp TCRbeta sequences against the CD4 and CD8 repertoires from sorted blood. This is the immuneACCESS table as TCRdb keeps it, with only in-frame sequences that have V and J called. A part of the clones is gone; compared with another copy, unresolved V genes explain less than half, and the rest is unexplained. The V and J calls and clone size were taken over from that table, and D and trimming were inferred from the DNA. This sample is represented by 37,000 or so clones; 45% to 70% of them were singletons. The ten largest clonotypes hold about 1.8% of the sample.

The clonotype was recovered from a human donor with alopecia areata. The sequenced sample consisted of CD4+ Tregs sorted from blood. Here the chain combines TRBV11-2 and TRBJ2-3, with TRBD2 perhaps the D gene, on 5 matching bases. The DNA sequence reads TGTGCCAGCAGCGCCGGACTGGGGGATACGCAGTATTTT. Its translation is CASSAGLGDTQYF.